A single sample is the source of the 32 T cell receptor beta chains below, sequenced in a study of T-cell memory formation after mild COVID-19. Each CDR3 protein gets one entry after TCRdb re-called the 5' RACE reads with MiXCR. Found here are 120,000 to 150,000 distinct CDR3 sequences, 6% to 7% of them singletons; the top ten hold about 2%. The sequencing sample was made of PBMCs or a T cell subset sorted from them (not recorded which). The receptor source for this set is an adult woman who had mild COVID-19 (a few samples of this study predate the infection). Cell type and time point are not known.

This clonotype was observed many times. The V call is TRBV4-1, the J call TRBJ2-3; TRBD2 agrees at 7 bases. The germline CDR1 and CDR2 sequences are MGHRA and YSYEKL. Trimming cost V 0 bases and J 1 base; bases outside gene matches: 7. The CDR3 consists of 17 residues. CDR3 nucleotide sequence: TGCGCCAGCAGCCAAGATGGAGCGGGGCGTCGCACAGATACGCAGTATTTT. Residues: CASSQDGAGRRTDTQYF.

This clonotype was recorded many times. DNA of the CDR3: TGCAGTGCTAGAGTACAGGGGACGAACACTGAAGCTTTCTTT. Translated: CSARVQGTNTEAFF. The chain uses TRBV20-1 and TRBJ1-1; 7 positions match TRBD1. J was trimmed by 1 base and V by 1 base; bases with no gene match: 3. Germline V CDR1 and CDR2: DFQATT, SNEGSKA (reference sequence). The CDR3 length is 14 residues.

The gene calls are TRBV20-1 and TRBJ2-5; D tentatively reads TRBD1 or TRBD2 (5 bases each). CDR3 length: 13 residues. Trimming took off 5 bases at V and 5 bases at J, with 15 bases between the two ends. Germline V gene sequence: CDR1 DFQATT, CDR2 SNEGSKA (reference sequence). The CDR3 region is CSAVWGPPETQYF. For the CDR3, the DNA is TGCAGTGCTGTTTGGGGACCCCCGGAGACCCAGTACTTC.

This clonotype has only a few counts. This chain connects TRBV20-1 to TRBJ2-5, with TRBD2 matching over 13 bases. With V trimmed by 0 bases and J by 3 bases, 13 bases remained unmatched. This CDR3 is 19 amino acids long. Germline CDR1 and CDR2: DFQATT and SNEGSKA (reference sequence). CDR3 in amino acids: CSARDRPSSGLAGEETQYF. The CDR3 DNA is TGCAGTGCTAGAGACCGTCCCAGCTCCGGACTAGCGGGAGAAGAGACCCAGTACTTC.

There are a few counts of this clonotype. The chain employs TRBV14 and TRBJ2-7; 9 positions match TRBD2. This CDR3 is 14 amino acids long. Trimming took 5 bases from V and 0 from J; bases not matched to a gene: 2. Germline CDR1 and CDR2: SGHDN and FVKESK. DNA for the CDR3: TGTGCCAGCAGCGGTAGCGGGAGCTCCTACGAGCAGTACTTC. It translates to CASSGSGSSYEQYF.

This clonotype has a count of ten or more. The chain links TRBV19 to TRBJ2-3, with D possibly TRBD2 on 5 matching bases. Trimming took off 11 bases at V and 0 bases at J, with 18 bases between the two ends. Germline CDR1 and CDR2: LNHDA and SQIVND (reference sequence). CDR3 length: 15 residues. The CDR3 region is CASSPRGSSTDTQYF. In DNA, the CDR3 is TGTGCCTCCAGTCCACGGGGATCTAGCACAGATACGCAGTATTTT. Full variable domain (missing parts from reference TRBV19 and TRBJ2-3): DGGITQSPKYLFRKEGQNVTLSCEQNLNHDAMYWYRQDPGQGLRLIYYSQIVNDFQKGDIAEGYSVSREKKESFPLTVTSAQKNPTAFYLCASSPRGSSTDTQYFGPGTRLTVL.

This clonotype was seen ten or more times. The V gene is TRBV9, the J gene TRBJ2-1; D is perhaps TRBD1 or TRBD2 (5 bases each). Germline assignment: CDR1 SGDLS and CDR2 YYNGEE. The length of the CDR3 is 12 residues. The V end lost 0 bases, the J end lost 8 bases, and 6 bases lay between the germline ends. CDR3: CASSVVGDEQFF. In DNA form, the CDR3 reads TGTGCCAGCAGCGTAGTGGGGGATGAGCAGTTCTTC. The variable domain in full, with the rest retrieved from reference TRBV9 and TRBJ2-1, is DSGVTQTPKHLITATGQRVTLRCSPRSGDLSVYWYQQSLDQGLQFLIQYYNGEERAKGNILERFSAQQFPDLHSELNLSSLELGDSALYFCASSVVGDEQFFGPGTRLTVL.

The chain employs TRBV20-1 and TRBJ1-4; 7 positions match TRBD1. The V and J ends lost 0 bases and 0 bases, in that order; junction bases with no gene match: 7. In germline, CDR1 is DFQATT, CDR2 SNEGSKA (reference sequence). This CDR3 spans 17 amino acids. The CDR3 DNA sequence: TGCAGTGCTAGAGAACCGACAGGGTCAGCAACTAATGAAAAACTGTTTTTT. The encoded protein is CSAREPTGSATNEKLFF.

At least ten counts were recorded for this clonotype. V gene TRBV3-1 combines with J gene TRBJ1-1, with D tentatively TRBD1 (5 bases). V was clipped by 2 bases and J by 5 bases, with 9 bases between them. This CDR3 has 13 residues. The germline CDR1 and CDR2 sequences are LGHDT and YNNKEL (reference sequence). The CDR3, as DNA: TGTGCCAGCAGCCAAATGGGGGGGACTGAAGCTTTCTTT. Translation: CASSQMGGTEAFF.

This clonotype was found many times. The rearrangement links TRBV5-1 to TRBJ2-2, with D perhaps matching TRBD1 (6 bases). The germline V gene has CDR1 SGHRS and CDR2 YFSETQ. The CDR3 is 15 residues long. V shed 1 base and J shed 2 bases, with 9 bases lying between them. In DNA form, the CDR3 reads TGCGCCAGCAGCTTGTCTGGGGGCAACACCGGGGAGCTGTTTTTT. Residues: CASSLSGGNTGELFF.

J is TRBJ2-1 and V is TRBV5-1; TRBD1 or TRBD2 may be the D gene (6 bases each). The CDR3 runs 14 residues. Trimming shortened V by 4 bases and J by 5 bases, and 13 bases separated the two germline ends. CDR1 and CDR2 from the germline V gene are SGHRS and YFSETQ. The CDR3 sequence: CASSAGGQNNEQFF. The CDR3 nucleotides are TGCGCCAGCAGCGCCGGGGGACAAAACAATGAGCAGTTCTTC.

The V call is TRBV12-3 or TRBV12-4, the J call TRBJ2-5; 9 bases match TRBD1. With V trimmed by 3 bases and J by 5 bases, 7 bases remained unmatched. The CDR3 loop spans 15 amino acids. The CDR3 reads CASSLGQGVSETQYF. The CDR3, as DNA: TGTGCCAGCAGTTTGGGACAGGGTGTAAGTGAGACCCAGTACTTC.

This clonotype was counted between two and nine times. The chain's CDR3 is CASSQVSSGNTIYF. The CDR3 DNA sequence: TGCGCCAGCAGCCAAGTAAGCTCTGGAAACACCATATATTTT. The chain combines TRBV5-1 with TRBJ1-3; D unresolved. CDR1 and CDR2 (germline): SGHRS, YFSETQ. V gave up 4 bases and J gave up 0 bases, with 8 bases separating them. CDR3 size: 14 residues.

This clonotype was found once. The rearrangement joins TRBV3-1 to TRBJ1-6; no firm D call. V was shortened by 1 base and J by 6 bases, with 7 bases between the two germline ends. Looked up from germline, CDR1 is LGHDT and CDR2 is YNNKEL (reference sequence). This CDR3 contains 14 residues. The CDR3 is CASSQVGSNSPLHF. The CDR3 coding sequence is TGTGCCAGCAGCCAAGTCGGGAGTAATTCACCCCTCCACTTT. Full variable domain (missing parts from reference TRBV3-1 and TRBJ1-6): DTAVSQTPKYLVTQMGNDKSIKCEQNLGHDTMYWYKQDSKKFLKIMFSYNNKELIINETVPNRFSPKSPDKAHLNLHINSLELGDSAVYFCASSQVGSNSPLHFGNGTRLTVT.

This clonotype was counted many times. The chain joins TRBV7-9 to TRBJ1-1; D call uncertain. V was pared by 1 base and J by 1 base, with 7 bases between. Germline CDR1 SEHNR, CDR2 FQNEAQ (reference sequence). The CDR3 extends over 14 amino acids. The chain's CDR3 is CASSLESRNTEAFF. CDR3 in DNA: TGTGCCAGCAGCTTAGAGTCCAGGAACACTGAAGCTTTCTTT.

Ten or more counts support this clonotype. The chain links TRBV5-4 to TRBJ2-7, with 11 bases that match TRBD1. CDR1 is SGHNT, CDR2 YYREEE, per germline (reference sequence). The CDR3 length is 15 residues. V lost 3 bases, J lost 6 bases, and 8 bases stayed unmatched. The CDR3 reads CASSYGTGGYSEQYF. As DNA, the CDR3 is TGTGCCAGCAGCTACGGGACAGGGGGTTACTCCGAGCAGTACTTC.

The J gene is TRBJ2-3, the V gene TRBV9, with D perhaps TRBD1 or TRBD2 (6 bases each). V was cut by 5 bases and J by 8 bases, with 15 bases left in between. This CDR3 is 13 amino acids long. Germline V gene sequence: CDR1 SGDLS, CDR2 YYNGEE. CDR3 in amino acids: CASRRGDAVTQYF. The CDR3 coding sequence is TGTGCCAGCAGGAGGGGGGATGCAGTTACGCAGTATTTT.

This clonotype was detected a few times. CDR3 DNA sequence: TGTGCCAGCTCACCCCCATCGGGAGGGTTAAATTCACCCCTCCACTTT. It specifies CASSPPSGGLNSPLHF. The rearrangement joins TRBV18 to TRBJ1-6; D remains unclear. Trimming removed 3 bases from V and 7 bases from J, with 16 bases in between. The CDR3 extends over 16 amino acids. Germline V gives CDR1 KGHSH, CDR2 LQKENI. Supplemented by reference TRBV18 and TRBJ1-6, the full variable domain reads NAGVMQNPRHLVRRRGQEARLRCSPMKGHSHVYWYRQLPEEGLKFMVYLQKENIIDESGMPKERFSAEFPKEGPSILRIQQVVRGDSAAYFCASSPPSGGLNSPLHFGNGTRLTVT.

This clonotype appeared many times. The rearrangement joins TRBV7-9 to TRBJ1-1; D call uncertain. In germline, CDR1 is SEHNR, CDR2 FQNEAQ (reference sequence). The CDR3 is 9 residues long. Trimming took off 4 bases at V and 8 bases at J, with 2 bases between the two ends. The CDR3 sequence: CASSSEAFF. As DNA, the CDR3 is TGTGCCAGCAGCTCCGAAGCTTTCTTT. Based on the CDR3 plus reference TRBV7-9 and TRBJ1-1, the full variable domain is DTGVSQNPRHKITKRGQNVTFRCDPISEHNRLYWYRQTLGQGPEFLTYFQNEAQLEKSRLLSDRFSAERPKGSFSTLEIQRTEQGDSAMYLCASSSEAFFGQGTRLTVV.

At least ten counts were recorded for this clonotype. The chain is built from TRBV15 and TRBJ2-3, with 12 bases lining up with TRBD2. Germline V gene sequence: CDR1 LNHNV, CDR2 YYDKDF (reference sequence). The CDR3 runs to 16 residues. Germline trimming cut 5 bases from V and 4 bases from J; bases unmatched to any gene: 7. CDR3 sequence (DNA): TGTGCCACCAGCGGACCGACTAGCGGGAGACCAGATACGCAGTATTTT. It yields the protein CATSGPTSGRPDTQYF.

At least ten counts were recorded for this clonotype. V is TRBV12-3 or TRBV12-4 and J is TRBJ2-7, with 7 bases that match TRBD2. V trimming: 4 bases; J trimming: 2 bases; junction bases outside the gene matches: 8. The CDR3 contains 15 residues. CDR3 coding DNA: TGTGCCAGCAGTTCCCGGGACTACGGAACCTACGAGCAGTACTTC. It specifies CASSSRDYGTYEQYF.

This clonotype has only a few counts. The V and J genes are TRBV15 and TRBJ2-1; D uncertain. CDR1 and CDR2 from the germline V gene are LNHNV and YYDKDF (reference sequence). V lost 0 bases and J lost 4, with 10 bases in between. The CDR3 covers 15 residues. The CDR3 DNA reads TGTGCCACCAGCAGAGATGCCATCTCTTACAATGAGCAGTTCTTC. Translating it yields CATSRDAISYNEQFF.

This clonotype was counted only a few times. V gene TRBV5-1 combines with J gene TRBJ1-1, with D maybe TRBD1 (5 bases). Trimming stripped 4 bases from V and 12 bases from J, with 19 bases between. In germline, CDR1 is SGHRS, CDR2 YFSETQ. This CDR3 comprises 13 residues. CDR3 loop: CASSAGRQGGTFF. The DNA of the CDR3 is TGCGCCAGCAGCGCCGGCAGGCAGGGCGGAACTTTCTTT. Full variable domain (outside the CDR3, taken from reference TRBV5-1 and TRBJ1-1): KAGVTQTPRYLIKTRGQQVTLSCSPISGHRSVSWYQQTPGQGLQFLFEYFSETQRNKGNFPGRFSGRQFSNSRSEMNVSTLELGDSALYLCASSAGRQGGTFFGQGTRLTVV.

This clonotype was seen repeatedly, ten times or more. V gene TRBV29-1 combines with J gene TRBJ1-1; possibly TRBD1 for D (6 bases). The CDR3 sequence is 13 residues long. Between the trimmed V and J ends, which lost 7 bases and 0 bases, there was a span of 12 bases. From germline, CDR1 is SQVTM and CDR2 ANQGSEA. CDR3 DNA: TGCAGCGCCGGAGGACAGCTGAACACTGAAGCTTTCTTT. Its protein product is CSAGGQLNTEAFF.

The chain carries TRBV24-1 and TRBJ1-5, with 7 bases identical to TRBD1. The germline V gene encodes CDR1 KGHDR and CDR2 SFDVKD. The CDR3 covers 14 residues. Unmatched junction bases numbered 3, after V lost 2 bases and J lost 6 bases. CDR3 nucleotide sequence: TGTGCCACCAGTGATTCGAGGGGGCCTCAGCCCCAGCATTTT. Amino acids: CATSDSRGPQPQHF.

This clonotype was detected a few times. The chain links TRBV12-3 or TRBV12-4 to TRBJ1-1, with a tentative D call TRBD1 (6 bases). This CDR3 region has 13 residues. Trimming shortened V by 6 bases and J by 3 bases, and 11 bases separated the two germline ends. The CDR3 bases are TGTGCCAGCAGGGTTACAGGGTACACTGAAGCTTTCTTT. This encodes CASRVTGYTEAFF.

This clonotype was recorded at least ten times. The V and J genes are TRBV4-2 and TRBJ1-2; weak D call: TRBD1 (6 bases). Trimming took off 3 bases at V and 4 bases at J, with 15 bases between the two ends. The CDR3 extends over 15 amino acids. The germline V gene encodes CDR1 LGHNA and CDR2 YNFKEQ. The CDR3 DNA is TGTGCCAGCAGCCACCTAGGGGGGGGTGGCTATGGCTACACCTTC. It translates to CASSHLGGGGYGYTF.

This clonotype was detected many times. The chain couples TRBV20-1 to TRBJ2-2; no definite D call. The ends were cut back, 1 base at V and 7 bases at J, with 7 bases in the middle. The CDR3 has 12 residues. Germline-derived CDR1 and CDR2 are DFQATT and SNEGSKA (reference sequence). The CDR3 DNA sequence: TGCAGTGCTAGAGTGGGCAACGGGGAGCTGTTTTTT. This translates into CSARVGNGELFF.

The chain couples TRBV7-2 to TRBJ1-5; D is possibly TRBD1 (5 bases). The CDR3 has 16 amino acids. Per germline, CDR1 SGHTA and CDR2 FQGNSA. Trimming removed 5 bases at V and 4 bases at J, with 18 bases between. The CDR3 reads CASSPGDVRGNQPQHF. In DNA form, the CDR3 reads TGTGCCAGCAGCCCCGGGGACGTTAGAGGGAATCAGCCCCAGCATTTT.

The chain combines TRBV12-3 or TRBV12-4 with TRBJ1-1; TRBD1 is a possible D gene (5 bases). The CDR3 consists of 14 residues. Deletions cut 1 base from V and 7 bases from J, with 13 bases between. The CDR3 sequence is CASSLGAGNDEAFF. The DNA of the CDR3 is TGTGCCAGCAGTTTAGGCGCAGGGAACGATGAAGCTTTCTTT.

This clonotype appeared a few times. The V and J genes are TRBV20-1 and TRBJ2-7, with D possibly matching TRBD2 (5 bases). Germline loops: CDR1 DFQATT, CDR2 SNEGSKA (reference sequence). The CDR3 loop spans 15 amino acids. V lost 3 bases to trimming and J lost 0 bases, with 15 bases between them. Here the CDR3 DNA reads TGCAGTGCTAGTATCCGGACTCGGAGCTCCTACGAGCAGTACTTC. This sequence encodes CSASIRTRSSYEQYF.

This chain joins TRBV6-4 and TRBJ2-1; D may be TRBD1 (6 bases). Germline CDR1 reads MRHNA; CDR2 reads SNTAGT. Trimming removed 2 bases from V and 4 bases from J, with 15 bases in between. The CDR3 covers 16 residues. The CDR3 region has the DNA TGTGCCAGCAGTGACGAGCTGGGGACAAGGTACAATGAGCAGTTCTTC. Its translation is CASSDELGTRYNEQFF.